This is a list of T cell receptor beta chains from one sample in a study of blood T cell repertoires in COVID-19. Some clones are missing from TCRdb's copy, which holds only in-frame ones; the method was immunoSEQ multiplex PCR. The table shows roughly 430,000 clones, with approximately 91% occurring only once. What was sequenced was PBMCs or T cells enriched from blood (not recorded which). The receptors originated from a young woman who had been exposed to COVID-19. Both conserved end residues are part of each CDR3. A D gene is named only where the DNA matches it firmly. Size values are once, few and many counts, or a class for expanded clones, and some rows have none.

>TRBV9|TRBJ2-7|.|.
TGTGCCAGCAGCGGCGGGACTTCCTCCTACGAGCAGTACTTC
CASSGGTSSYEQYF
>TRBV4-3|TRBJ1-1|.|.
TGCGCCAGCAGCCAAAAGTCCGCCGGGAACACTGAAGCTTTCTTT
CASSQKSAGNTEAFF
>TRBV19|TRBJ2-7|.|.
TGTGCCAGTAGTATAGATACCTACGAGCAGTACTTC
CASSIDTYEQYF
>TRBV21-1|TRBJ1-5|.|.
TGTGCCAGCAGCAAAAATGGGACAGATAATCAGCCCCAGCATTTT
CASSKNGTDNQPQHF
>TRBV6-5|TRBJ2-7|.|TRBD1
TGTGCCAGCAGTTACTCAGGGACAGGATCCTACGAGCAGTACTTC
CASSYSGTGSYEQYF
>TRBV19|TRBJ1-6|.|.
TGTGCCAGTAGCACAGTTGATAATTCACCCCTCCACTTT
CASSTVDNSPLHF
>TRBV6-1|TRBJ1-2|.|.
TGTGCCAGCAGTGAACACAGGCCCGAGGGCTACACCTTC
CASSEHRPEGYTF
>TRBV7-9|TRBJ2-5|.|TRBD1
TGTGCCAGCAGCGCCCCCGGGACAGGACAAGAGACCCAGTACTTC
CASSAPGTGQETQYF
>TRBV14|TRBJ2-3|.|.
TGTGCCAGCAGCGCCCTGAGAACAGATACGCAGTATTTT
CASSALRTDTQYF
>TRBV5-5|TRBJ2-1|.|TRBD2
TGTGCCAGCAGCTTGGGCCCGCGGGGGGCAGCCTACAATGAGCAGTTCTTC
CASSLGPRGAAYNEQFF
>TRBV30|TRBJ1-1|.|TRBD1
TGTGCCTGGAGTCCAATCGAACAGGGGGCGTATTTCACTGAAGCTTTCTTT
CAWSPIEQGAYFTEAFF
>TRBV3-1/TRBV3-2|TRBJ1-1|.|.
TGTGCCAGCAGCCTGGGACATCAAACGAACACTGAAGCTTTCTTT
CASSLGHQTNTEAFF
>TRBV5-6|TRBJ1-2|few|.
TGTGCCAGCAGCCGTGGGGGGAGCTACACCTTC
CASSRGGSYTF
>TRBV23-1|TRBJ1-5|.|.
TGCGCCAGCAGTCAATCGGCAGGCCCGTTTAATCAGCCCCAGCATTTT
CASSQSAGPFNQPQHF
>TRBV7-2|TRBJ1-2|.|TRBD1
TGTGCCAGCAGCCTATCGTACACCGGGACAGGGGTTAACTATGGCTACACCTTC
CASSLSYTGTGVNYGYTF
>TRBV27|TRBJ2-1|.|TRBD1
TGTGCCAGCAGCCAGGGACAGGCGCCCTACAATGAGCAGTTCTTC
CASSQGQAPYNEQFF
>TRBV7-8|TRBJ2-1|.|.
TGTGCCAGCAGCTCGCGGGACGGAATTAATGAGCAGTTCTTC
CASSSRDGINEQFF
>TRBV3-1/TRBV3-2|TRBJ1-4|few|.
TGTGCCAGCAGCCAAGGAAGCGGGAATGAAAAACTGTTTTTT
CASSQGSGNEKLFF
>TRBV6-5|TRBJ1-1|.|.
TGTGCCAGCAGGAGACAGGTCATGAACACTGAAGCTTTCTTT
CASRRQVMNTEAFF
>TRBV2|TRBJ1-5|once|TRBD1
TGTGCCAGCAGTGAAGGTGGCAGGGGGATCTCCCAGCCCCAGCATTTT
CASSEGGRGISQPQHF
>TRBV28|TRBJ1-1|once|TRBD1
TGTGCCAGCAGTTTACCGGGACAGAATGAAGCTTTCTTT
CASSLPGQNEAFF
>TRBV19|TRBJ2-7|few|TRBD1
TGTGCCAGTAGTAACCGCAGGGGGCTCTACGAGCAGTACTTC
CASSNRRGLYEQYF
>TRBV29-1|TRBJ1-5|.|.
TGCAGCGTTGAGGGGGAGGGCTCAGCCCAGCATTTT
CSVEGEGSAQHF
>TRBV28|TRBJ2-5|few|TRBD2
TGTGCCAGCAGTCCTAGCGGGGGTCTCCAAGAGACCCAGTACTTC
CASSPSGGLQETQYF
>TRBV19|TRBJ1-5|.|TRBD1
TGTGCCAGTAGTATAGATCTTGGGACAGGGGGTCAGCCCCAGCATTTT
CASSIDLGTGGQPQHF
>TRBV13|TRBJ1-1|.|TRBD1
TGTGCCAGCAGCTCTAAGGGGACAGGGAGAGGATGGGAAGCTTTCTTT
CASSSKGTGRGWEAFF
>TRBV27|TRBJ2-7|few|TRBD1
TGTGCCAGCAGACTAACCCCGACAGGGCTGTACGAGCAGTACTTC
CASRLTPTGLYEQYF
>TRBV7-9|TRBJ1-1|.|.
TGTGCCAGCAGCTTTTATGCGGCCGGGGGGCGCGGTGAAGCTTTCTTT
CASSFYAAGGRGEAFF
>TRBV3-1/TRBV3-2|TRBJ2-6|.|.
TGTGCCAGCAGCCAAAGGGGTTACGGGGCCAACGTCCTGACTTTC
CASSQRGYGANVLTF
>TRBV15|TRBJ2-7|.|TRBD2
TGTGCCACCAGCAGATTCGAGAGCGGGGTCGGCGAGCAGTACTTC
CATSRFESGVGEQYF
>TRBV9|TRBJ2-5|.|TRBD2
TGTGCCAGCAGCGTACGCGGGGGGGGCCAAGAGACCCAGTACTTC
CASSVRGGGQETQYF
>TRBV7-6|TRBJ2-7|.|TRBD2
TGTGCCAGCAGCTCCCGCGGGGGGAGCTCCTACGAGCAGTACTTC
CASSSRGGSSYEQYF
>TRBV6-4|TRBJ2-3|once|TRBD2
TGTGCCAGCAGTTTACTAGCGGGAGGCACAGATACGCAGTATTTT
CASSLLAGGTDTQYF
>TRBV2|TRBJ1-3|once|TRBD1
TGTGCCAGCAGTGAGAGGACAGGCTTCTCTGGAAACACCATATATTTT
CASSERTGFSGNTIYF
>TRBV19|TRBJ2-7|.|.
TGTGCCAGTAGTACAGGGGTCTACGAGCAGTACTTC
CASSTGVYEQYF
>TRBV7-6|TRBJ2-5|.|.
TGTGCCAGCAGCTTAGGGGCGGGATATGAGACCCAGTACTTC
CASSLGAGYETQYF
>TRBV11-2|TRBJ1-1|few|.
TGTGCCAGCAGCCCCGGGGGGTTTAGGACTGAAGCTTTCTTT
CASSPGGFRTEAFF
>TRBV30|TRBJ2-7|.|.
TGTGCCTGGAGTCCATCGGAGGGTCCGGGCGAGCAGTACTTC
CAWSPSEGPGEQYF
>TRBV12-5|TRBJ2-1|.|TRBD2
TGTGCTGGGGGGGGAAATGAGCAGTTCTTC
CAGGGNEQFF
>TRBV2|TRBJ2-5|.|TRBD2
TGTGCCAGCAGACGAGACATAGCGGGGGCCAATCAAGAGACCCAGTACTTC
CASRRDIAGANQETQYF
>TRBV4-1|TRBJ1-1|.|.
TGCGCCAGCAGCCAAGTAACGGTTCAGGGCGGGAACACTGAAGCTTTCTTT
CASSQVTVQGGNTEAFF
>TRBV14|TRBJ1-5|.|.
TGTGCCAGCAGCCAAAGGGGGTCGAATCAGCCCCAGCATTTT
CASSQRGSNQPQHF
>TRBV9|TRBJ2-5|.|.
TGTGCCAGCAGCGGAGTCTCCCTCGGGGAGACCCAGTACTTC
CASSGVSLGETQYF
>TRBV7-2|TRBJ1-2|.|.
TGTGCCAGCAGCTTAGCAGGCGGGAGCAACACCTTC
CASSLAGGSNTF
>TRBV7-8|TRBJ1-5|once|TRBD1
TGTGCCAGCAGCTTATTTTACAGGGGGCGCGACGGGGGCAATCAGCCCCAGCATTTT
CASSLFYRGRDGGNQPQHF
>TRBV28|TRBJ1-2|once|TRBD1
TGTGCCAGCAGTTTATGGGACAGGGACCCCAACTATGGCTACACCTTC
CASSLWDRDPNYGYTF
>TRBV29-1|TRBJ1-2|.|.
TGCAGCGTTGAGCTGAGGATAGGGGTAGGGGTCTATGGCTACACCTTC
CSVELRIGVGVYGYTF
>TRBV20-1|TRBJ2-7|.|.
TGCAGTGCTAGTGGTCTGTACAATCCCTACGAGCAGTACTTC
CSASGLYNPYEQYF
>TRBV28|TRBJ2-7|few|TRBD1
TGTGCCAGCAGTCTAAGACAGGGAAGGTACGAGCAGTACTTC
CASSLRQGRYEQYF
>TRBV4-2|TRBJ2-1|once|.
TGTGCCAGCTCTCCTCACATACTAGGGGGTTCCTACAATGAGCAGTTCTTC
CASSPHILGGSYNEQFF
>TRBV13|TRBJ1-4|.|TRBD1
TGTGCCAGCAGCATGGGACAGGCGGGCGAAAAACTGTTTTTT
CASSMGQAGEKLFF
>TRBV11-1|TRBJ2-7|.|.
TGTGCCAGCAGCTTTTCGGGGGGCAACGAGCAGTACTTC
CASSFSGGNEQYF